Listed below are T cell receptor beta chains from one sample, sequenced in a study of T cells after yellow fever vaccination. TCRdb independently ran MiXCR on the 5' RACE reads; one entry per CDR3 protein. The sample yields roughly 260,000 distinct CDR3 sequences, around 13% seen once. Sequencing used CD4+ T cells sorted from PBMCs, obtained 45 days after the yellow fever booster vaccination. The receptors shown here come from a man younger than 45 who received the YFV17D yellow fever vaccine. The CDR3 runs from the conserved cysteine through the conserved F or W. The D gene is left open where the match is weak. Clone size is stated in some rows and not others, as once, few, many or a class when expanded.

.	.	TRBV3-1	TRBJ1-1	CASSQSAMNTEAFF	TGTGCCAGCAGCCAGTCGGCCATGAACACTGAAGCTTTCTTT
.	few	TRBV5-6	TRBJ2-7	CASSWVGNYEQYF	TGTGCCAGCAGCTGGGTAGGGAACTACGAGCAGTACTTC
TRBD2	few	TRBV12-3/TRBV12-4	TRBJ2-7	CASSLFPTSGNTYEQYF	TGTGCCAGCAGTTTATTCCCCACTAGCGGGAATACCTACGAGCAGTACTTC
.	few	TRBV7-2	TRBJ2-3	CASSLEYYTDTQYF	TGTGCCAGCAGCTTAGAATACTACACAGATACGCAGTATTTT
TRBD1	.	TRBV9	TRBJ2-6	CASSVRQGEVAGANVLTF	TGTGCCAGCAGCGTAAGACAGGGGGAGGTAGCTGGGGCCAACGTCCTGACTTTC
.	many	TRBV6-6	TRBJ1-1	CASTQRGVEAFF	TGTGCCAGCACCCAGAGGGGGGTGGAGGCTTTCTTT
.	few	TRBV5-1	TRBJ1-2	CASSLDYTANYGYTF	TGCGCCAGCAGCTTGGATTATACAGCTAACTATGGCTACACCTTC
.	.	TRBV7-6	TRBJ2-7	CASSLGAPGAYEQYF	TGTGCCAGCAGCTTAGGAGCGCCAGGCGCCTACGAGCAGTACTTC
.	few	TRBV7-2	TRBJ2-7	CASSLEGSYYSYEQYF	TGTGCCAGCAGCTTAGAGGGCTCCTACTACTCCTACGAGCAGTACTTC
.	.	TRBV20-1	TRBJ2-7	CSAPSVWGGHEQYF	TGCAGTGCGCCGAGTGTGTGGGGGGGCCACGAGCAGTACTTC
.	.	TRBV7-9	TRBJ2-3	CASSFWTTDTQYF	TGTGCCAGCAGCTTTTGGACCACAGATACGCAGTATTTT
.	.	TRBV2	TRBJ1-5	CAISFRKAGRLNQPQHF	TGTGCCATCAGTTTTAGGAAGGCGGGACGATTGAATCAGCCCCAGCATTTT
.	.	TRBV10-1	TRBJ2-3	CASSGSPEADTQYF	TGCGCCAGCAGTGGATCCCCTGAAGCAGATACGCAGTATTTT
TRBD2	.	TRBV11-2	TRBJ2-1	CASSFARGSNEQFF	TGTGCCAGCAGCTTCGCGCGGGGGTCCAATGAGCAGTTCTTC
.	.	TRBV5-4	TRBJ2-5	CASSIWVQGRGETQYF	TGTGCCAGCAGCATTTGGGTCCAGGGAAGGGGAGAGACCCAGTACTTC
.	few	TRBV24-1	TRBJ2-4	CATRRSAKAKNIQYF	TGTGCCACCAGGCGAAGCGCCAAAGCCAAAAACATTCAGTACTTC
.	.	TRBV7-2	TRBJ2-5	CASSLGGPFETQYF	TGTGCCAGCAGCTTAGGGGGGCCGTTCGAGACCCAGTACTTC
.	few	TRBV4-1	TRBJ2-5	CASSQDPGIGTQYF	TGCGCCAGCAGCCAAGATCCAGGGATCGGGACCCAGTACTTC